The 3 T cell receptor beta chains listed next were all sequenced from one sample in a study of CD8 T cells in ankylosing spondylitis. TCRdb reanalysed the 5' RACE reads using MiXCR and keeps one entry per CDR3 protein. This sample has about 240,000 distinct CDR3 sequences, with about 10% found just once. The specimen sequenced was blood, either unsorted or a sorted T cell fraction (not recorded which). The receptors derive from a male donor with ankylosing spondylitis or in good health (not recorded which).

This clonotype was seen repeatedly, ten times or more. The chain is built from TRBV27 and TRBJ2-1; no reliable D call. V lost 2 bases to trimming and J lost 7 bases, with 9 bases between them. Germline V gene sequence: CDR1 MNHEY, CDR2 SMNVEV (reference sequence). This CDR3 comprises 13 residues. Here the CDR3 reads CASSLRTGNEQFF. DNA of the CDR3: TGTGCCAGCAGTTTACGAACTGGGAATGAGCAGTTCTTC.

This clonotype was seen at least ten times. The V and J genes are TRBV7-2 and TRBJ1-2; D perhaps matches TRBD1 (6 bases). The CDR3 contains 13 residues. CDR1 and CDR2 from the germline V gene are SGHTA and FQGNSA. V gave up 1 base and J gave up 4 bases, with 7 bases separating them. DNA of the CDR3: TGTGCCAGCAGCTTAGTACAGGGCTATGGCTACACCTTC. It yields the protein CASSLVQGYGYTF.

This clonotype showed up many times. The rearrangement uses TRBV20-1 and TRBJ2-3; 12 bases match TRBD2. Germline trimming cut 1 base from V and 4 bases from J; bases unmatched to any gene: 3. There are 15 residues in the CDR3. CDR1 and CDR2 (germline): DFQATT, SNEGSKA (reference sequence). The CDR3 DNA sequence: TGCAGTGCTAGAGTACCTAGCGGGAGGGCAGATACGCAGTATTTT. Its translation: CSARVPSGRADTQYF.